Shown below are 31 T cell receptor beta chains from a single sample sequenced in a study of shared clonotypes between healthy human individuals. Clones were read by immunoSEQ multiplex PCR, and TCRdb kept only the in-frame ones, dropping some. The sample has hundreds of thousands of clones, around 97% seen once; the top ten hold around 0.06%. Sequences were obtained from naive CD4+ T cells sorted from blood. Subset reported: CD45RA+ positively selected. These receptors all come from a woman aged 30 to 39 in good health.

The chain is built from TRBV5-1 and TRBJ1-3; D might be TRBD1 (5 bases). V lost 3 bases and J lost 4, with 17 bases in between. The CDR3 runs 16 residues. Germline CDR1 is SGHRS and CDR2 is YFSETQ. The CDR3 loop is CASSSRAGQNGNTIYF. In DNA, the CDR3 is TGCGCCAGCAGCTCCAGGGCAGGACAAAACGGAAACACCATATATTTT. The variable domain in full, completed from reference TRBV5-1 and TRBJ1-3, reads KAGVTQTPRYLIKTRGQQVTLSCSPISGHRSVSWYQQTPGQGLQFLFEYFSETQRNKGNFPGRFSGRQFSNSRSEMNVSTLELGDSALYLCASSSRAGQNGNTIYFGEGSWLTVV.

The rearrangement joins TRBV6-6 to TRBJ2-5; D not resolved. Germline CDR1 MNHNY, CDR2 SVGAGI (reference sequence). The CDR3 length is 11 residues. V lost 1 base to trimming and J lost 5 bases, with 2 bases between them. The CDR3 bases are TGTGCCAGCAGTTACTTGGAGACCCAGTACTTC. Its translation: CASSYLETQYF.

The chain links TRBV7-2 to TRBJ1-6; a possible D gene is TRBD1 (5 bases). CDR1 is SGHTA, CDR2 FQGNSA, per germline. V was pared by 5 bases and J by 9 bases, with 14 bases between. The CDR3 has 14 amino acids. DNA of the CDR3: TGTGCCAGCAGCGCCCCGCCGGGGGGTTCACCCCTCCACTTT. This sequence encodes CASSAPPGGSPLHF. The full variable domain, with the rest looked up from reference TRBV7-2 and TRBJ1-6, is GAGVSQSPSNKVTEKGKDVELRCDPISGHTALYWYRQSLGQGLEFLIYFQGNSAPDKSGLPSDRFSAERTGGSVSTLTIQRTQQEDSAVYLCASSAPPGGSPLHFGNGTRLTVT.

The rearrangement uses TRBV18 and TRBJ2-6; D call uncertain. This CDR3 is built from 15 residues. Trimming removed 6 bases from V and 0 bases from J, with 9 bases in between. Germline lookup yields CDR1 KGHSH and CDR2 LQKENI. CDR3 loop: CASSLMGSGANVLTF. As DNA, the CDR3 is TGTGCCAGCTCCCTCATGGGCTCTGGGGCCAACGTCCTGACTTTC.

The J gene is TRBJ2-3, the V gene TRBV18; possibly TRBD2 for D (6 bases). Germline V gene lookup returns CDR1 KGHSH and CDR2 LQKENI. Trimming removed 3 bases at V and 2 bases at J, with 12 bases between. There are 15 residues in the CDR3. The CDR3 DNA is TGTGCCAGCTCACCGTCCCAGCGGGTCACAGATACGCAGTATTTT. It encodes CASSPSQRVTDTQYF.

The rearrangement uses TRBV19 and TRBJ2-7, with 7 bases lining up with TRBD1. V trimming: 5 bases; J trimming: 3 bases; junction bases outside the gene matches: 7. This CDR3 has 14 amino acids. The germline V gene encodes CDR1 LNHDA and CDR2 SQIVND (reference sequence). The CDR3 DNA is TGTGCCAGTAGTCCCCAGGGGGTAGGCTACGAGCAGTACTTC. Amino acids: CASSPQGVGYEQYF.

The gene calls are TRBV10-3 and TRBJ2-7; 8 bases map to TRBD2. The V gene end was trimmed by 8 bases and the J gene end by 6 bases; junction bases not matched to a gene: 12. This CDR3 has 14 residues. Germline CDR1 reads ENHRY; CDR2 reads SYGVKD. This CDR3 reads CAISPGTRTGEQYF. In DNA form, the CDR3 reads TGTGCCATCTCTCCCGGGACTAGGACCGGCGAGCAGTACTTC.

The CDR3 loop is CASSSSRDEQYF. CDR3 in DNA: TGTGCCAGCAGTTCTTCCAGGGACGAGCAGTACTTC. This chain connects TRBV28 to TRBJ2-7, with D maybe TRBD1 (5 bases). CDR1 and CDR2 from the germline V gene are MDHEN and SYDVKM. V dropped 4 bases and J dropped 5 bases, with 9 bases sitting between them. The CDR3 covers 12 residues.

This chain uses TRBV6-6 with TRBJ2-1; D not certain. In germline, CDR1 is MNHNY, CDR2 SVGAGI (reference sequence). The CDR3 sequence is 16 residues long. The germline V and J ends were trimmed by 5 bases and 4 bases, with 18 bases remaining between them. The CDR3 reads CASSKSKGLPYNEQFF. The DNA of the CDR3 is TGTGCCAGCAGTAAAAGTAAGGGTTTACCGTACAATGAGCAGTTCTTC.

The chain joins TRBV4-1 to TRBJ2-1; TRBD2 matches 14 bases. The CDR3 is made up of 17 amino acids. V was clipped by 1 base and J by 9 bases; unmatched bases: 8. CDR1 is MGHRA and CDR2 is YSYEKL in the germline V gene. As DNA, the CDR3 is TGCGCCAGCAGCCAAGGGGCGACTAGCGGGAGGGTCGGTGAGCAGTTCTTC. This gives the protein CASSQGATSGRVGEQFF.

This chain links TRBV7-2 with TRBJ1-2; unclear D gene. Per the germline V gene, CDR1 is SGHTA and CDR2 is FQGNSA. CDR3 size: 12 residues. Deletions cut 4 bases from V and 8 bases from J, with 11 bases between. The CDR3 DNA reads as TGTGCCAGCAGCTCGTCATCTAGCGGCTACACCTTC. It codes for CASSSSSSGYTF.

The chain has TRBV5-1 and TRBJ1-5; tentatively, D is TRBD1 (5 bases). This CDR3 region has 15 residues. V was cut by 0 bases and J by 0 bases, with 7 bases left in between. Germline CDR1 is SGHRS and CDR2 is YFSETQ. In DNA form, the CDR3 reads TGCGCCAGCAGCTTGGAAGGGGTTAGCAATCAGCCCCAGCATTTT. Translated, it gives CASSLEGVSNQPQHF.

V gene TRBV5-1 combines with J gene TRBJ2-1; 11 bases line up with TRBD2. V lost 2 bases to trimming and J lost 3 bases; unmatched junction nucleotides: 4. The CDR3 runs to 16 residues. Germline loops: CDR1 SGHRS, CDR2 YFSETQ. The CDR3 loop is CASSLLAGVLYNEQFF. The CDR3 DNA follows: TGCGCCAGCAGCTTACTAGCGGGGGTTCTCTACAATGAGCAGTTCTTC.

This clone appeared a single time. This chain connects TRBV5-1 to TRBJ2-5, with a possible D match to TRBD1 (5 bases). This CDR3 region has 15 residues. CDR1 SGHRS and CDR2 YFSETQ come from the germline V gene. V was pared by 1 base and J by 3 bases, with 13 bases between. The CDR3 here is CASSLIRPGKETQYF. The CDR3 DNA reads TGCGCCAGCAGCTTGATCCGTCCAGGGAAAGAGACCCAGTACTTC.

The chain has TRBV19 and TRBJ2-7, with 8 bases identical to TRBD2. The CDR3 runs to 13 residues. Germline-derived CDR1 and CDR2 are LNHDA and SQIVND (reference sequence). V shed 1 base and J 6 bases; nucleotides not matched to a gene: 2. The CDR3 DNA is TGTGCCAGTAGTATAGGACGGGAGGGCGAGCAGTACTTC. Translation gives CASSIGREGEQYF.

This CDR3 is CASGVVASGLTDTQYF. For the CDR3, the DNA is TGCGCCAGCGGGGTCGTTGCTAGCGGGTTGACAGATACGCAGTATTTT. The chain employs TRBV5-1 and TRBJ2-3, with TRBD2 matching over 8 bases. From germline, CDR1 is SGHRS and CDR2 YFSETQ. Trimming removed 7 bases from V and 3 bases from J; junction bases left unmatched: 13. The CDR3 has 16 amino acids.

The gene calls are TRBV19 and TRBJ2-4; no definite D call. The V gene lost 1 base and the J gene lost 3 bases, with 10 bases spanning the gap. The CDR3 loop spans 15 amino acids. Germline V lookup: CDR1 LNHDA, CDR2 SQIVND (reference sequence). CDR3 protein: CASSIVGFGKNIQYF. The CDR3 nucleotides are TGTGCCAGTAGTATAGTGGGGTTCGGCAAAAACATTCAGTACTTC.

The count of this clone is one. This chain uses TRBV6-1 with TRBJ1-1; no reliable D call. The CDR3 sequence is 15 residues long. Per germline, CDR1 MNHNS and CDR2 SASEGT. V was cut by 2 bases and J by 11 bases, with 21 bases left in between. This CDR3 is CASSERAFEGSRAFF. CDR3 in DNA: TGTGCCAGCAGTGAAAGGGCATTCGAAGGATCTAGGGCTTTCTTT.

This chain joins TRBV28 and TRBJ2-5; TRBD1 aligns across 7 bases. Germline V gene sequence: CDR1 MDHEN, CDR2 SYDVKM. This CDR3 has 16 amino acids. J was trimmed by 7 bases and V by 6 bases; bases with no gene match: 17. The CDR3 DNA is TGTGCCAGCAGCCGCCGTCCGGGACAGACGAACAGGACCCAGTACTTC. This gives the protein CASSRRPGQTNRTQYF.

A single count supports this clone. The sample contains more than one DNA sequence encoding this CDR3. The J gene is TRBJ1-3, the V gene TRBV6-5; tentatively, D is TRBD1 (5 bases). The CDR3 is made up of 14 amino acids. The V end was cut by 3 bases, the J end by 1 base, with 7 bases between. CDR1 and CDR2 (germline): MNHEY, SVGAGI. The CDR3 region has the DNA TGTGCCAGCAGTTATGGGGGTTCTGGAAACACCATATATTTT. Its translation is CASSYGGSGNTIYF.

This clone came up once. The gene calls are TRBV6-5 and TRBJ1-1, with D maybe TRBD1 (6 bases). Trimming pared 4 bases from V and 6 bases from J, leaving 12 bases between. The CDR3 covers 13 residues. Germline-derived CDR1 and CDR2 are MNHEY and SVGAGI. CDR3 sequence (DNA): TGTGCCAGCAGTTTACAGGGACGCCCTGAAGCTTTCTTT. Its protein is CASSLQGRPEAFF.

In DNA form, the CDR3 reads TGCAGCGTTGTCTACGGACTAGCGGGAGGGACCACAGATACGCAGTATTTT. Translated, it gives CSVVYGLAGGTTDTQYF. The chain joins TRBV29-1 to TRBJ2-3; 15 bases align to TRBD2. V dropped 4 bases and J dropped 2; count of bases not matched to a gene: 7. Germline V gives CDR1 SQVTM, CDR2 ANQGSEA. The CDR3 spans 17 residues.

The chain is built from TRBV7-2 and TRBJ2-1; D not resolved. The CDR3 covers 15 residues. Germline V gene lookup returns CDR1 SGHTA and CDR2 FQGNSA. V was pared by 4 bases and J by 8 bases, with 18 bases between. The CDR3 bases are TGTGCCAGCAGCTGGACCAGGATGGGTCGGGATGAGCAGTTCTTC. Its protein is CASSWTRMGRDEQFF.

The chain links TRBV27 to TRBJ2-7, with 12 bases that match TRBD2. J gave up 7 bases and V 5 bases, and 15 bases lay outside the gene matches. CDR1 is MNHEY, CDR2 SMNVEV, per germline (reference sequence). This CDR3 comprises 17 residues. DNA of the CDR3: TGTGCCAGCAGTCCGCAACTAGCGGGAGGATCACCGGGTGAGCAGTACTTC. As protein: CASSPQLAGGSPGEQYF.

This rearrangement joins TRBV28 to TRBJ2-3; TRBD2 might be the D (7 bases). The V and J ends lost 3 bases and 6 bases respectively, with 19 bases between them. The germline gives CDR1 MDHEN, CDR2 SYDVKM. The CDR3 has 16 amino acids. Here the CDR3 DNA reads TGTGCCAGCAGTTTCGAGGGAGGGCCCCAGGGGGATACGCAGTATTTT. Its translation: CASSFEGGPQGDTQYF.

This clone was detected only once. The V call is TRBV4-1, the J call TRBJ1-2; no clear D. This CDR3 region has 13 residues. Germline CDR1 reads MGHRA; CDR2 reads YSYEKL. Between the trimmed V and J ends, which lost 0 bases and 8 bases, there was a span of 10 bases. Here the CDR3 DNA reads TGCGCCAGCAGCCAAGAGTCGTTTGCAGGCTACACCTTC. This sequence encodes CASSQESFAGYTF.

This chain links TRBV28 with TRBJ2-1; D is perhaps TRBD2 (6 bases). Germline V gives CDR1 MDHEN, CDR2 SYDVKM. Trimming took 4 bases from V and 3 from J, leaving 10 bases between them. The CDR3 contains 14 residues. The CDR3 region has the DNA TGTGCCAGCAGTTGGCGGAGGGACTACAATGAGCAGTTCTTC. It yields the protein CASSWRRDYNEQFF.

The V gene is TRBV28, the J gene TRBJ2-7; unclear D gene. CDR1 and CDR2 (germline): MDHEN, SYDVKM. The CDR3 totals 11 residues. V was clipped by 7 bases and J by 6 bases, with 10 bases between them. CDR3 coding DNA: TGTGCCAGCAAACTGGACCGCGAGCAGTACTTC. Translating it yields CASKLDREQYF.

The V and J genes are TRBV7-2 and TRBJ2-7; TRBD2 is a possible D gene (5 bases). CDR3 length: 15 amino acids. V lost 3 bases and J 0 bases, leaving 12 bases between the germline ends. Germline CDR1 is SGHTA and CDR2 is FQGNSA. The CDR3 nucleotides read TGTGCCAGCAGCTTCGAGGGATCTAGCTCCTACGAGCAGTACTTC. Translation gives CASSFEGSSSYEQYF.

This rearrangement joins TRBV6-1 to TRBJ2-1, with 10 bases identical to TRBD2. Germline loops: CDR1 MNHNS, CDR2 SASEGT. Trimming took 5 bases from V and 5 from J; bases not matched to a gene: 3. CDR3 length equals 14 residues. This CDR3 reads CASSFGLADNEQFF. As DNA, the CDR3 is TGTGCCAGCAGTTTCGGACTAGCGGACAATGAGCAGTTCTTC.

This CDR3 reads CASSDLGQNTGELFF. DNA of the CDR3: TGTGCCAGCAGTGACCTTGGGCAGAACACCGGGGAGCTGTTTTTT. The chain has TRBV6-6 and TRBJ2-2; D is unclear. V was shortened by 5 bases and J by 1 base, with 11 bases between the two germline ends. CDR3 length: 15 residues. Germline V gene lookup returns CDR1 MNHNY and CDR2 SVGAGI (reference sequence).